One T cell receptor (beta chain) is described in this entry. The antigen is unknown. The data derive from a study of graft-versus-host responses after intestinal transplantation. The overall study: Every recipient had anti-thymocyte globulin induction and approximately three years of tacrolimus plus steroids. Study-wide results and caveats: Recipient bone marrow held GvH clones, some seen earlier in ileum or blood.

Clones were sequenced by immunoSEQ multiplex PCR, and TCRdb holds only the in-frame ones, with some missing. Here the sample spans approximately 58,000 clones, over 85% being singletons. V was cut by 7 bases and J by 3 bases, with 13 bases left in between. The CDR3 runs to 13 residues. Germline lookup yields CDR1 LNHDA and CDR2 SQIVND (reference sequence). The source of this sequence is a human patient who received an intestinal transplant, so some T cells may come from the graft donor. The V and J genes are TRBV19 and TRBJ2-7; D is possibly TRBD2 (5 bases). The starting material was PBMCs, obtained 26 days after transplant. The chain's CDR3 is CASTPGKDYEQYF. The DNA of the CDR3 is TGTGCCAGTACCCCGGGGAAGGACTACGAGCAGTACTTC.